Listed below are T cell receptor beta chains from one sample, sequenced in a study of blood T cell repertoires in COVID-19. Generated by immunoSEQ multiplex PCR, the TCRdb table keeps only in-frame clones and is missing some. The table includes about 170,000 clones, just under 85% detected once. The sample consisted of peripheral blood. All receptors come from a woman older than 75 with COVID-19, enrolled during active disease. CDR3s include the opening cysteine and the closing phenylalanine or tryptophan. The D gene is left open where the match is weak. Only some rows state a clone size, as once, few, many or a class for expanded clones.

v_call: TRBV20-1; d_call: -; clone_size: once; j_call: TRBJ2-5; cdr3_nt: TGCAGTGCCAGGTTGGAGACCCAGTACTTC; cdr3_aa: CSARLETQYF
v_call: TRBV2; d_call: -; clone_size: -; j_call: TRBJ1-5; cdr3_nt: TGTGCCAGCAGGGCAACAGGGAATCAGCCCCAGCATTTT; cdr3_aa: CASRATGNQPQHF
v_call: TRBV3-1/TRBV3-2; d_call: TRBD1; clone_size: -; j_call: TRBJ1-5; cdr3_nt: TGTGCCAGCAGCCTTAAGACGGACAGGACCCTTAGCAATCAGCCCCAGCATTTT; cdr3_aa: CASSLKTDRTLSNQPQHF
v_call: TRBV7-3; d_call: -; clone_size: -; j_call: TRBJ1-4; cdr3_nt: TGTGCCAGCAGCTTATCTGGGGGGGAAAAACTGTTTTTT; cdr3_aa: CASSLSGGEKLFF
v_call: TRBV3-1/TRBV3-2; d_call: TRBD1; clone_size: -; j_call: TRBJ1-2; cdr3_nt: TGTGCCAGCAGCCTGCGGGACAGGGATTATTATGGCTACACCTTC; cdr3_aa: CASSLRDRDYYGYTF
v_call: TRBV6-5; d_call: -; clone_size: few; j_call: TRBJ1-4; cdr3_nt: TGTGCCAGCAGTCCCAGTGTGGCGGATGAAAAACTGTTTTTT; cdr3_aa: CASSPSVADEKLFF
v_call: TRBV2; d_call: TRBD2; clone_size: many; j_call: TRBJ2-7; cdr3_nt: TGTGCCAGTCTAGCGGGGGGGCCGTACGAGCAGTACTTC; cdr3_aa: CASLAGGPYEQYF
v_call: TRBV20-1; d_call: TRBD1; clone_size: -; j_call: TRBJ1-1; cdr3_nt: TGCAGTGCTAGTACCGGGACAGGGGGGACGGGTGAAGCTTTCTTT; cdr3_aa: CSASTGTGGTGEAFF
v_call: TRBV20-1; d_call: -; clone_size: -; j_call: TRBJ2-2; cdr3_nt: TGCAGTGCTAGTGGGGCCGGGACTCTGGGGACCGGGGAGCTGTTTTTT; cdr3_aa: CSASGAGTLGTGELFF
v_call: TRBV7-9; d_call: -; clone_size: -; j_call: TRBJ2-3; cdr3_nt: TGTGCCAGCAGTACCGGGTTGACAGTTAGCACAGATACGCAGTATTTT; cdr3_aa: CASSTGLTVSTDTQYF
v_call: TRBV18; d_call: TRBD1; clone_size: -; j_call: TRBJ1-6; cdr3_nt: TGTGCCAGCTCACCTCCGGGACAGCCTGTTAATTCACCCCTCCACTTT; cdr3_aa: CASSPPGQPVNSPLHF
v_call: TRBV3-1/TRBV3-2; d_call: TRBD1; clone_size: -; j_call: TRBJ1-2; cdr3_nt: TGTGCCAGCAGCCAGACAGGGAGCCATGGCTACACCTTC; cdr3_aa: CASSQTGSHGYTF
v_call: TRBV7-9; d_call: -; clone_size: -; j_call: TRBJ1-1; cdr3_nt: TGTGCCAGCAGCTTAGCGGGAGCCCTTTCGGGTTTCTTT; cdr3_aa: CASSLAGALSGFF
v_call: TRBV5-1; d_call: TRBD1; clone_size: once; j_call: TRBJ1-2; cdr3_nt: TGCGCCAGCAGCTTGGGAACAGGGGGCATAAACTATGGCTACACCTTC; cdr3_aa: CASSLGTGGINYGYTF
v_call: TRBV28; d_call: -; clone_size: -; j_call: TRBJ1-2; cdr3_nt: TGTGCCAGCGGGCGACAGACAGCTAACTATGGCTACACCTTC; cdr3_aa: CASGRQTANYGYTF
v_call: TRBV21-1; d_call: -; clone_size: -; j_call: TRBJ2-3; cdr3_nt: TGTGCCAGCAGCAAACGGCAGGGGTCAGATACGCAGTATTTT; cdr3_aa: CASSKRQGSDTQYF
v_call: TRBV9; d_call: TRBD1; clone_size: -; j_call: TRBJ2-1; cdr3_nt: TGTGCCAGCAGCGTAGGGGGTGACAGGGGTAGTGAGCAGTTCTTC; cdr3_aa: CASSVGGDRGSEQFF
v_call: TRBV23-1; d_call: -; clone_size: -; j_call: TRBJ2-3; cdr3_nt: TGCGCCAGCAGGAGGGGGGGATCCACAGATACGCAGTATTTT; cdr3_aa: CASRRGGSTDTQYF
v_call: TRBV21-1; d_call: -; clone_size: -; j_call: TRBJ1-6; cdr3_nt: TGTGCCAGCAGCAAATGGGGTCGGGACAGGGTTTCACCCCTCCACTTT; cdr3_aa: CASSKWGRDRVSPLHF
v_call: TRBV10-3; d_call: TRBD1; clone_size: -; j_call: TRBJ1-2; cdr3_nt: TGTGCCATCAGACCGGACAGGGATGGCTATGGCTACACCTTC; cdr3_aa: CAIRPDRDGYGYTF
v_call: TRBV27; d_call: TRBD2; clone_size: -; j_call: TRBJ2-5; cdr3_nt: TGTGCCAGCTCCCCCGGGGGGGTGGAGACCCAGTACTTC; cdr3_aa: CASSPGGVETQYF
v_call: TRBV3-1/TRBV3-2; d_call: TRBD1; clone_size: -; j_call: TRBJ1-2; cdr3_nt: TGTGCCAGCAGCCATTCCGGGACAGGGGCGAGCTACACCTTC; cdr3_aa: CASSHSGTGASYTF
v_call: TRBV4-1; d_call: -; clone_size: -; j_call: TRBJ1-5; cdr3_nt: TGCGCCAGCAGCCAAGATACGTCGAGGGAGGGTCAGCCCCAGCATTTT; cdr3_aa: CASSQDTSREGQPQHF
v_call: TRBV5-1; d_call: TRBD1; clone_size: -; j_call: TRBJ2-6; cdr3_nt: TGCGCCAGCAGCTTGATTTCCGGGACAGGAGCCTCTGGGGCCAACGTCCTGACTTTC; cdr3_aa: CASSLISGTGASGANVLTF
v_call: TRBV19; d_call: TRBD1; clone_size: -; j_call: TRBJ1-1; cdr3_nt: TGTGCCAGTAGGCCCCCGGACAGGGGGGTCACTGAAGCTTTCTTT; cdr3_aa: CASRPPDRGVTEAFF
v_call: TRBV4-1; d_call: -; clone_size: -; j_call: TRBJ1-1; cdr3_nt: TGCGCCAGCAGCCAAGGCTCGGGGAGTTACACTGAAGCTTTCTTT; cdr3_aa: CASSQGSGSYTEAFF
v_call: TRBV28; d_call: -; clone_size: -; j_call: TRBJ1-5; cdr3_nt: TGTGCCAGCAGTTTAGGGGGGGCAGGATCTAATCAGCCCCAGCATTTT; cdr3_aa: CASSLGGAGSNQPQHF
v_call: TRBV5-1; d_call: -; clone_size: -; j_call: TRBJ2-7; cdr3_nt: TGCGCCAGCAGCGGCGCCCAGGGTGACGAGCAGTACTTC; cdr3_aa: CASSGAQGDEQYF
v_call: TRBV19; d_call: -; clone_size: -; j_call: TRBJ1-5; cdr3_nt: TGTGCCAGTAGTATTGGTGCGAATCAGCCCCAGCATTTT; cdr3_aa: CASSIGANQPQHF
v_call: TRBV4-1; d_call: -; clone_size: -; j_call: TRBJ1-3; cdr3_nt: TGCGCCAGCAGCCGGGGGCTAGGAAACACCATATATTTT; cdr3_aa: CASSRGLGNTIYF
v_call: TRBV19; d_call: -; clone_size: -; j_call: TRBJ2-2; cdr3_nt: TGTGCCAGTAGTGGACTCCCCGCGAACACCGGGGAGCTGTTTTTT; cdr3_aa: CASSGLPANTGELFF
v_call: TRBV18; d_call: TRBD1; clone_size: once; j_call: TRBJ2-7; cdr3_nt: TGTGCCAGCTCGCCGACAGGGGCCTACGAGCAGTACTTC; cdr3_aa: CASSPTGAYEQYF
v_call: TRBV18; d_call: -; clone_size: -; j_call: TRBJ2-1; cdr3_nt: TGTGCCAGCTCACCCAACCTCCACGCAGCGAGCTCCTACAATGAGCAGTTCTTC; cdr3_aa: CASSPNLHAASSYNEQFF
v_call: TRBV6-5; d_call: -; clone_size: -; j_call: TRBJ1-2; cdr3_nt: TGTGCCAGCAGTTACTCGATATCGGGTCAGCCCTATGGCTACACCTTC; cdr3_aa: CASSYSISGQPYGYTF
v_call: TRBV25-1; d_call: -; clone_size: -; j_call: TRBJ2-7; cdr3_nt: TGTGCCAGCAGTGAAAACGCGGACTACGAGCAGTACTTC; cdr3_aa: CASSENADYEQYF
v_call: TRBV4-2; d_call: TRBD1; clone_size: -; j_call: TRBJ1-2; cdr3_nt: TGTGCCAGCAGTTACCGGGACAGGGGGATTGGCTACACCTTC; cdr3_aa: CASSYRDRGIGYTF
v_call: TRBV3-1/TRBV3-2; d_call: TRBD2; clone_size: -; j_call: TRBJ2-1; cdr3_nt: TGTGCCAGCCGCCCCGGACTAGCGGGAGGTTACAATGAGCAGTTCTTC; cdr3_aa: CASRPGLAGGYNEQFF
v_call: TRBV2; d_call: -; clone_size: -; j_call: TRBJ2-5; cdr3_nt: TGTGCCAGCACTAAACAAGAGACCCAGTACTTC; cdr3_aa: CASTKQETQYF
v_call: TRBV28; d_call: -; clone_size: -; j_call: TRBJ1-5; cdr3_nt: TGTGCCAGCAGTCCTTCAGGGGTAAGGCAGCCCCAGCATTTT; cdr3_aa: CASSPSGVRQPQHF
v_call: TRBV7-2; d_call: -; clone_size: -; j_call: TRBJ2-5; cdr3_nt: TGTGCCAGCAGCTTAGGCCCAGGAGAGACCCAGTACTTC; cdr3_aa: CASSLGPGETQYF
v_call: TRBV18; d_call: -; clone_size: -; j_call: TRBJ2-1; cdr3_nt: TGTGCCAGCTCACCACAAGGAGTTGAGACTGGCAATGAGCAGTTCTTC; cdr3_aa: CASSPQGVETGNEQFF
v_call: TRBV9; d_call: TRBD2; clone_size: -; j_call: TRBJ2-3; cdr3_nt: TGTGCCAGCAGCGTAGAGTGGGGGGGGACAGATACGCAGTATTTT; cdr3_aa: CASSVEWGGTDTQYF
v_call: TRBV9; d_call: -; clone_size: -; j_call: TRBJ1-1; cdr3_nt: TGTGCCAGCAGCGTTACCGGGACAAACACTGAAGCTTTCTTT; cdr3_aa: CASSVTGTNTEAFF
v_call: TRBV19; d_call: TRBD2; clone_size: -; j_call: TRBJ2-5; cdr3_nt: TGTGCCAGTAGTAGAAACGCGGGGGGAGAGACCCAGTACTTC; cdr3_aa: CASSRNAGGETQYF
v_call: TRBV29-1; d_call: TRBD1; clone_size: -; j_call: TRBJ1-1; cdr3_nt: TGCAGCGTTGTGGGCGGGACAGGGGTTACTGAAGCTTTCTTT; cdr3_aa: CSVVGGTGVTEAFF
v_call: TRBV28; d_call: -; clone_size: -; j_call: TRBJ1-5; cdr3_nt: TGTGCCAGCAGTTTATCAATCAGGGGTGGGGCCCAGCATTTT; cdr3_aa: CASSLSIRGGAQHF
v_call: TRBV6-5; d_call: -; clone_size: -; j_call: TRBJ1-1; cdr3_nt: TGTGCCAGCAGTTACCAGGGTTATGGCACTGAAGCTTTCTTT; cdr3_aa: CASSYQGYGTEAFF
v_call: TRBV4-1; d_call: TRBD2; clone_size: -; j_call: TRBJ2-7; cdr3_nt: TGCGTCGCCCGACTAGCGGGAAAAAGCGAGCAGTACTTC; cdr3_aa: CVARLAGKSEQYF
v_call: TRBV6-5; d_call: -; clone_size: -; j_call: TRBJ2-7; cdr3_nt: TGTGCCAGCAGCTCCGGGACAACCTACGAGCAGTACTTC; cdr3_aa: CASSSGTTYEQYF
v_call: TRBV6-5; d_call: -; clone_size: -; j_call: TRBJ1-2; cdr3_nt: TGTGCCAGCAGCTCGAGCGGCTATGGCTACACCTTC; cdr3_aa: CASSSSGYGYTF
v_call: TRBV28; d_call: TRBD1; clone_size: -; j_call: TRBJ1-1; cdr3_nt: TGTGCCATTACGACAGGGCTTCGGGCGGTAGCTTTCTTT; cdr3_aa: CAITTGLRAVAFF
v_call: TRBV24-1; d_call: -; clone_size: -; j_call: TRBJ1-4; cdr3_nt: TGTGCCACCAGTGATAGCCGGGACACCTACCTTGCAACTAATGAAAAACTGTTTTTT; cdr3_aa: CATSDSRDTYLATNEKLFF
v_call: TRBV28; d_call: -; clone_size: -; j_call: TRBJ1-2; cdr3_nt: TGTGCCAGCAGACGCCGGGACTATGGCTACACCTTC; cdr3_aa: CASRRRDYGYTF